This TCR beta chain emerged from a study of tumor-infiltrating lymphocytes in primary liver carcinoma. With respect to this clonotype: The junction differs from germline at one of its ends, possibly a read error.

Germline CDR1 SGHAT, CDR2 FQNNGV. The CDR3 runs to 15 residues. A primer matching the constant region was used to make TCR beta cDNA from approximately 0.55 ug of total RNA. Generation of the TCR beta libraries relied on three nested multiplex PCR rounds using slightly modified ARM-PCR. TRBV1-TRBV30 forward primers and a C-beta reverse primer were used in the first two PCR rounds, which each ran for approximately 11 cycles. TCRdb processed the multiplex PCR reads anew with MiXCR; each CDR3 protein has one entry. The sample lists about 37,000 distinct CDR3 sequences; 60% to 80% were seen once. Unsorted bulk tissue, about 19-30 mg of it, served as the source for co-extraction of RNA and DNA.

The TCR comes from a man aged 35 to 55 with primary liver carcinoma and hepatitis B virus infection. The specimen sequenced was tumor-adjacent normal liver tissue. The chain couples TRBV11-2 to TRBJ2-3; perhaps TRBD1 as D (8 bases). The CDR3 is CANSLVSQGGDTQYF. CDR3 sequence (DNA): TGTGCCAACAGCTTAGTATCACAGGGGGGGGATACGCAGTACTTT.